This T cell receptor beta chain was recovered during a study of shared clonotypes between healthy human individuals. In germline, CDR1 is MDHEN, CDR2 SYDVKM. This CDR3 contains 14 residues. V was clipped by 3 bases and J by 6 bases, with 12 bases between them. Memory CD4+ cells were the fraction left after CD45RA+ naive selection. With respect to this clone: Its specificity is not known.

Study findings and constraints: Rarefaction revealed incomplete sorted-subset sequencing despite large depth. A reduction in generation probabilities was seen for non-shared clonotypes relative to those shared by all four donors.

TCRdb keeps only in-frame clones here, not all; method: immunoSEQ multiplex PCR. The sample contains some 1,400,000 clones, roughly 97% of which appear only once. Sequenced input: naive CD4+ T cells sorted from blood. Subset noted: CD45RA+ positively selected. The clonotype comes from a man aged 25-40 years in good health. The rearrangement uses TRBV28 and TRBJ1-5, with a weak D call TRBD1 (5 bases). CDR3 sequence reads: CASSFGGLSQPQHF. CDR3 DNA: TGTGCCAGCAGTTTCGGGGGACTCAGTCAGCCCCAGCATTTT.